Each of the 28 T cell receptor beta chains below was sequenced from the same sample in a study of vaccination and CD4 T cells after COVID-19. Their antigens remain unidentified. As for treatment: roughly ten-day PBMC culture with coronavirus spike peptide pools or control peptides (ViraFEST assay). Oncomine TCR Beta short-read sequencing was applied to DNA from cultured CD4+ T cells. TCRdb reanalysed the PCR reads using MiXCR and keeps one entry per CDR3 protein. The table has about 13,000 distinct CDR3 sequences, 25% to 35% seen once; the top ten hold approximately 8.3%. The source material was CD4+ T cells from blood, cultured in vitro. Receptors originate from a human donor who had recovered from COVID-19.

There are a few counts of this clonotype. The CDR3 sequence: CASSEGTKLFF. CDR3 coding DNA: TGTGCCAGCAGTGAAGGGACGAAACTGTTTTTT. The chain employs TRBV2 and TRBJ1-4; D remains unclear. The CDR3 has 11 residues. V was pared by 1 base and J by 11 bases, with 5 bases between. Germline V gene lookup returns CDR1 SNHLY and CDR2 FYNNEI.

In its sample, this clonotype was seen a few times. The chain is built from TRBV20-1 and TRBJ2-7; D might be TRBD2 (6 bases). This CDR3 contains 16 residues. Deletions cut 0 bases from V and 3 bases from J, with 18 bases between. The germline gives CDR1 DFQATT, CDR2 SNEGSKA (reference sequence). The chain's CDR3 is CSARESRDSAFYEQYF. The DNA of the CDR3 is TGCAGTGCTAGAGAGAGCCGGGACTCTGCCTTCTACGAGCAGTACTTC.

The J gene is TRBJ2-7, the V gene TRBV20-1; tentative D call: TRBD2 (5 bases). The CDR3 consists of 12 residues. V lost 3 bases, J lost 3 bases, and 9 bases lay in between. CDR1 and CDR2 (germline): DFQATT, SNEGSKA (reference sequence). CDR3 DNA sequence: TGCAGTGCTAGTAACGGGGACTACGAGCAGTACTTC. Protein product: CSASNGDYEQYF.

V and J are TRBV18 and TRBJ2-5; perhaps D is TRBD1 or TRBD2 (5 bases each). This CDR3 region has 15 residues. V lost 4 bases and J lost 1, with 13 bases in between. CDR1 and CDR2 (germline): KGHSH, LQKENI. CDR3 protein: CASSHSGPPQETQYF. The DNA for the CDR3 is TGTGCCAGCTCACACTCGGGACCCCCCCAAGAGACCCAGTACTTC.

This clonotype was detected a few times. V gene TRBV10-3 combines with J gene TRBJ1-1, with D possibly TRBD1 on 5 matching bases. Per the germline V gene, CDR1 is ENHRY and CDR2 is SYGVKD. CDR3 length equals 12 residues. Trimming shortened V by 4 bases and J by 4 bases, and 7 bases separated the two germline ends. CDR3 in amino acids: CAISAGGTEAFF. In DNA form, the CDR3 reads TGTGCCATCAGTGCTGGGGGCACTGAAGCTTTCTTT.

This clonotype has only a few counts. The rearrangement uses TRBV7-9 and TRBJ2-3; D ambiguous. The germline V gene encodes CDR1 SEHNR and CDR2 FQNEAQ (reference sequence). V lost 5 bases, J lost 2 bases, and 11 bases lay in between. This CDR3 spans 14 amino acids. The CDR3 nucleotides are TGTGCCAGCAGCATGGGCCTTAACACAGATACGCAGTATTTT. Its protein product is CASSMGLNTDTQYF.

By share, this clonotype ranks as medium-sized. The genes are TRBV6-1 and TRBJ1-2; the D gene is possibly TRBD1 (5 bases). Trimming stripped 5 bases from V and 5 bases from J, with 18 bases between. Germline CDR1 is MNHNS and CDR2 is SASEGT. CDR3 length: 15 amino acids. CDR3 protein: CASSRDRTGWYGYTF. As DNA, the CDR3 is TGTGCCAGCAGTCGGGACCGAACGGGGTGGTATGGCTACACCTTC.

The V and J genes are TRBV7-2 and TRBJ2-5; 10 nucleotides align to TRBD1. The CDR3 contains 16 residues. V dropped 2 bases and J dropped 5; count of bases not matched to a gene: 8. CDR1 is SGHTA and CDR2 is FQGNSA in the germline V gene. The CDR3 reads CASSLPSGQGSETQYF. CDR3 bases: TGTGCCAGCAGCTTACCCTCGGGACAGGGGTCGGAGACCCAGTACTTC.

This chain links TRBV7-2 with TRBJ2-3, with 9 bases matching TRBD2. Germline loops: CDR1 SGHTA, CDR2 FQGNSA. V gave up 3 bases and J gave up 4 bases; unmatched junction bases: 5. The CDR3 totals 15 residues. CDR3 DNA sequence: TGTGCCAGCAGCTTTAGAGCGGGGGGCCCAGATACGCAGTATTTT. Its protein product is CASSFRAGGPDTQYF.

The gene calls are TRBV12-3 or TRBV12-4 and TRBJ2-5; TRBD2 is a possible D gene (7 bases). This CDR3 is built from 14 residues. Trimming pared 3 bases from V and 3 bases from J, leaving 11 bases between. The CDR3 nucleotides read TGTGCCAGCAGTTTGGCGGGGGCGGAAGAGACCCAGTACTTC. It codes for CASSLAGAEETQYF.

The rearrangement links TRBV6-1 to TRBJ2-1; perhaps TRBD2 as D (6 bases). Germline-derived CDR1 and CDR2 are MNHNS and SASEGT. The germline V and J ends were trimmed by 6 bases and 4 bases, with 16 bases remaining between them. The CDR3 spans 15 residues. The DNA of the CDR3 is TGTGCCAGCAGCCGCACTAGCAGAGGGTACAATGAGCAGTTCTTC. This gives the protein CASSRTSRGYNEQFF.

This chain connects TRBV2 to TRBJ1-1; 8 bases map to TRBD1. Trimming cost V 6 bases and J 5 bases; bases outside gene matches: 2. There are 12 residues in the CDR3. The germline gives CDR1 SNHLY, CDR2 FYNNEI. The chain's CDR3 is CASRRQGTEAFF. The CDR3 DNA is TGTGCCAGCAGAAGACAGGGGACTGAAGCTTTCTTT.

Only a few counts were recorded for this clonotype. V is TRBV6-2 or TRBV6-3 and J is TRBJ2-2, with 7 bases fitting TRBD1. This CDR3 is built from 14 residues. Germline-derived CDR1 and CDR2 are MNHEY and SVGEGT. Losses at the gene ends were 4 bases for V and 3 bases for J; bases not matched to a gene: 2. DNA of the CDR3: TGTGCCAGCAGTTCGGGACAGCACACCGGGGAGCTGTTTTTT. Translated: CASSSGQHTGELFF.

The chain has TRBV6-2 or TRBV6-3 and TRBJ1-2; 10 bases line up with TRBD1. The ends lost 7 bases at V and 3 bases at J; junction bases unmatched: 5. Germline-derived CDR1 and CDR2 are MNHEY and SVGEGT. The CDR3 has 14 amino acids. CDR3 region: CASTDRGRDYGYTF. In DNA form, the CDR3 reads TGTGCCAGCACCGACAGGGGGCGCGACTATGGCTACACCTTC.

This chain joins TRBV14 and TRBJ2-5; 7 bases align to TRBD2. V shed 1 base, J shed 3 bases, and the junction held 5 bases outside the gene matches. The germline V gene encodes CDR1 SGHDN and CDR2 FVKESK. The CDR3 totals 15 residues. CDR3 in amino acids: CASSQGFLAEETQYF. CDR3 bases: TGTGCCAGCAGCCAAGGTTTCCTAGCGGAAGAGACCCAGTACTTC.

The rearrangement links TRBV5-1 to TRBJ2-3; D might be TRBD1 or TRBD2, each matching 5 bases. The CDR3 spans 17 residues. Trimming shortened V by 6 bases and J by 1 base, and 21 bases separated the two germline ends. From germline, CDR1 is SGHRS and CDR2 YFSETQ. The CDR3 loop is CASTLLPQGTRTDTQYF. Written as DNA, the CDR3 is TGCGCCAGCACCTTACTCCCCCAAGGGACCCGCACAGATACGCAGTATTTT.

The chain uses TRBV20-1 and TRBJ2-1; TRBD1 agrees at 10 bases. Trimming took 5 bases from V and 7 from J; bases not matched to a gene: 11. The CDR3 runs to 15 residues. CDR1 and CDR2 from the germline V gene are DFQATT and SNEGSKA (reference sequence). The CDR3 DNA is TGCAGTGCTCGACCCCGGGACAGGGGTGATAATGAGCAGTTCTTC. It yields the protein CSARPRDRGDNEQFF.

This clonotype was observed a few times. CDR3 in DNA: TGTGCCAGCAGTCGCTCCACGAGCACTGAAGCTTTCTTT. As protein: CASSRSTSTEAFF. V gene TRBV12-3 or TRBV12-4 combines with J gene TRBJ1-1; the D is unclear. This CDR3 has 13 amino acids. V lost 5 bases and J 4 bases, leaving 11 bases between the germline ends.

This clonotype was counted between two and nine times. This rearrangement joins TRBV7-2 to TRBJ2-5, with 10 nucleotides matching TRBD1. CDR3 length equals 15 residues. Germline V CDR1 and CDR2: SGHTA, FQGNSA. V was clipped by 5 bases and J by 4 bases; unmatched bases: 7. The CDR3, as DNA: TGTGCCAGCAGCCCTGGGACAGGGGATGGAGAGACCCAGTACTTC. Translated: CASSPGTGDGETQYF. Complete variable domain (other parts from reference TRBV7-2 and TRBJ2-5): GAGVSQSPSNKVTEKGKDVELRCDPISGHTALYWYRQSLGQGLEFLIYFQGNSAPDKSGLPSDRFSAERTGGSVSTLTIQRTQQEDSAVYLCASSPGTGDGETQYFGPGTRLLVL.

In nucleotides, the CDR3 is TGTGCCAGCAGCTTATTTGAGGGAAACACTGAAGCTTTCTTT. Its protein is CASSLFEGNTEAFF. The V call is TRBV7-2, the J call TRBJ1-1, with D unresolved. V lost 2 bases and J lost 2, with 9 bases in between. The CDR3 consists of 14 residues. The germline CDR1 and CDR2 sequences are SGHTA and FQGNSA.

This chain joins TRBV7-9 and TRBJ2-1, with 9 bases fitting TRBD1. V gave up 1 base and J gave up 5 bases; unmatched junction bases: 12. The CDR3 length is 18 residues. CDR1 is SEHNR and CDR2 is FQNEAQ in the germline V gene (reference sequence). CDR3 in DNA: TGTGCCAGCAGCTTAGGTTGGCTTGCGGGACAGGGCCACAATGAGCAGTTCTTC. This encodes CASSLGWLAGQGHNEQFF.

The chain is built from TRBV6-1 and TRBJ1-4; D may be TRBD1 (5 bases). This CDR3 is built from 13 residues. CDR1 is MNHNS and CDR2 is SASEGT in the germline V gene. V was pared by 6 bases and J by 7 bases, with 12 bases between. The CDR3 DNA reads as TGTGCCAGCAGACCCGACGGGACTGAAAAACTGTTTTTT. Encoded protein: CASRPDGTEKLFF.

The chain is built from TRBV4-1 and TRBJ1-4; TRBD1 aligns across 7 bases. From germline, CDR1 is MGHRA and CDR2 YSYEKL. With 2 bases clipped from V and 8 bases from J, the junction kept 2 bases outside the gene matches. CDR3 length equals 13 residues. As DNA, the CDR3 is TGCGCCAGCAGCCAATTACAGGGGGAAAAACTGTTTTTT. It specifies CASSQLQGEKLFF.

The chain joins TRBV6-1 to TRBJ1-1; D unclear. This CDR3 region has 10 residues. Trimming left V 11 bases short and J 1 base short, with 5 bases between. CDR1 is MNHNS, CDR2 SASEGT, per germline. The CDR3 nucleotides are TGTGCCTCGGGGAACACTGAAGCTTTCTTT. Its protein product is CASGNTEAFF.

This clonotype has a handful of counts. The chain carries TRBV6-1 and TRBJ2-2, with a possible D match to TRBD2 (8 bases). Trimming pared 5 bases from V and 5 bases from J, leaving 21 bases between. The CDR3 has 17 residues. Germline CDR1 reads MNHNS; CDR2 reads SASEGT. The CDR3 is CASSRISGAGGTGELFF. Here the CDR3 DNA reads TGTGCCAGCAGTCGGATTAGCGGGGCAGGGGGTACCGGGGAGCTGTTTTTT.

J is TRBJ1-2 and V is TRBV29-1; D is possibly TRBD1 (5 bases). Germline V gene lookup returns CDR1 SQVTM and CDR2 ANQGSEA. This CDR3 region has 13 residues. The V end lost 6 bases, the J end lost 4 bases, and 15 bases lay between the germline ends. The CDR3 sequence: CSVDGGSSYGYTF. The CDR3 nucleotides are TGCAGCGTCGATGGGGGATCGAGCTATGGCTACACCTTC. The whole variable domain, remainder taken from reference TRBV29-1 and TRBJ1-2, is SAVISQKPSRDICQRGTSLTIQCQVDSQVTMMFWYRQQPGQSLTLIATANQGSEATYESGFVIDKFPISRPNLTFSTLTVSNMSPEDSSIYLCSVDGGSSYGYTFGSGTRLTVV.

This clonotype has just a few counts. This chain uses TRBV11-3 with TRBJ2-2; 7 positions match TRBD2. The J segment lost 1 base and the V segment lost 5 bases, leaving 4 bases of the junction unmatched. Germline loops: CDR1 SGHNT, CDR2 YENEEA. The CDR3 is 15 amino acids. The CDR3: CASSPTSVNTGELFF. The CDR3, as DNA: TGTGCCAGCAGCCCCACTAGCGTGAACACCGGGGAGCTGTTTTTT.

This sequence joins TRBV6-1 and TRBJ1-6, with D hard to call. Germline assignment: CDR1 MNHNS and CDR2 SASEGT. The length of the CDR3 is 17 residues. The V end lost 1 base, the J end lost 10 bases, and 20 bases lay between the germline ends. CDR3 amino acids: CASSEGRWERSDSPLHF. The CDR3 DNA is TGTGCCAGCAGTGAAGGAAGGTGGGAAAGAAGTGACTCACCCCTCCACTTT.